This T cell receptor (beta chain) is from a study of shared clonotypes between healthy human individuals. Broader study findings: Sampling included only blood; tissue repertoires likely differ.

CD45RO negativity and positive selection for CCR7 defined naive CD8 cells, a population that excluded terminally differentiated effector memory CD45RA+ cells. All donors were Caucasian adults living in Nashville, Tennessee. The CDR3 sequence is 16 residues long. In germline, CDR1 is ENHRY, CDR2 SYGVKD. V lost 7 bases and J lost 5, with 21 bases in between. Turning to this clone: Its specificity is unknown.

Here immunoSEQ multiplex PCR was the method, and the copy in TCRdb shows in-frame clones only, minus some. The sample holds over 750,000 clones, approximately 96% seen once. V gene TRBV10-3 combines with J gene TRBJ2-1; weak D call: TRBD2 (6 bases). This TCR derives from a man aged 25 to 40 in good health. The sample taken for sequencing was naive CD8+ T cells sorted from blood. This chain's CDR3 is CAITSREDSDDNEQFF. The CDR3 DNA reads as TGTGCCATCACCAGCAGGGAGGACTCGGACGACAATGAGCAGTTCTTC.